This T cell receptor beta chain was documented in a study of shared clonotypes between healthy human individuals. As defined, naive CD8 cells were CD45RO-negative and positively selected for CCR7, with terminally differentiated effector memory CD45RA+ cells excluded. This CDR3 is 13 amino acids long. The repertoire was sequenced with immunoSEQ multiplex PCR; TCRdb's copy has only in-frame clones and lacks some. This table has under 700,000 clones, roughly 96% appearing once. The sequencing input was naive CD8+ T cells sorted from blood. The chain couples TRBV21-1 to TRBJ2-1; the table gives TRBD2 as D, unverified against the DNA. TRBV21-1 has pseudogene status. This receptor was obtained from a woman under 40 in good health. CDR3 amino acids: CASSPRGPDEQFF. The CDR3 coding sequence is TGTGCCAGCAGCCCCCGGGGTCCCGATGAGCAGTTCTTC.